The 25 T cell receptor beta chains below come from one sample, sequenced in a study of shared T cell receptors in the human thymus (dated by TCRdb to the early 2020s). The method was the immunoSEQ multiplex PCR assay. Here the immuneACCESS table is served through TCRdb, limited to in-frame sequences with V and J called. Missing clones are a known gap in these copies; in checked studies unresolved V genes cover under half, and the rest lacks a known reason. Here the sample has around 730,000 clones; roughly 85% occur a single time. The ten largest clonotypes hold more than 0.01% of the sample. These data also formed part of another study, on human thymus T cells.

Sequenced material: thymocytes. The receptor source for this set is a girl under three years old with a congenital heart defect. Donor details come from another sample of the same person, matched by shared clones.

The chain has TRBV7-8 and TRBJ1-1; the D gene is possibly TRBD1 (6 bases). V was cut by 4 bases and J by 7 bases, with 19 bases left in between. The CDR3 consists of 15 residues. The V gene's germline CDR1 is SGHVS and CDR2 FQNEAQ. CDR3 in DNA: TGTGCCAGCAGCTCAAACTGCTTGGGGGCGAGTGAAGCTTTCTTT. Its translation: CASSSNCLGASEAFF.

V gene TRBV4-2 combines with J gene TRBJ1-2; 9 bases align to TRBD1. V shed 0 bases, J shed 4 bases, and the junction held 21 bases outside the gene matches. Germline values: CDR1 LGHNA, CDR2 YNFKEQ. This CDR3 is 21 amino acids long. CDR3 sequence reads: CASSQDRRDREYTHSLYGYTF. The CDR3 DNA sequence: TGTGCCAGCAGCCAAGATAGGCGGGACAGGGAGTATACTCATTCACTCTATGGCTACACCTTC.

About this clone: Other DNA variants within this sample encode the same CDR3. The chain links TRBV7-9 to TRBJ2-1, with 12 bases identical to TRBD2. Per germline, CDR1 SEHNR and CDR2 FQNEAQ (reference sequence). There are 17 residues in the CDR3. V gave up 5 bases and J gave up 10 bases; unmatched junction bases: 15. CDR3 amino acids: CASSQLVGLAGGVEQFF. The CDR3 DNA follows: TGTGCCAGCAGCCAACTGGTAGGGCTAGCGGGGGGGGTGGAGCAGTTCTTC.

The genes are TRBV6-1 and TRBJ2-2; the D gene is possibly TRBD2 (6 bases). Trimming took 11 bases from V and 0 from J, leaving 10 bases between them. This CDR3 comprises 13 residues. CDR1 is MNHNS, CDR2 SASEGT, per germline. The CDR3 DNA reads TGTGCCGGACGGACTACGAACACCGGGGAGCTGTTTTTT. Amino acids: CAGRTTNTGELFF.

This clone was picked up one time. The gene calls are TRBV4-1 and TRBJ1-2; D gene unclear. V shed 3 bases and J shed 0 bases, with 11 bases lying between them. CDR3 size: 15 residues. CDR1 and CDR2 (germline): MGHRA, YSYEKL. The CDR3 protein is CASSQPNEANYGYTF. DNA of the CDR3: TGCGCCAGCAGCCAGCCAAACGAGGCTAACTATGGCTACACCTTC.

Only one count was recorded for this clone. The chain couples TRBV5-4 to TRBJ2-1; the match to TRBD1 covers 7 bases. This CDR3 is 13 amino acids long. The ends lost 0 bases at V and 8 bases at J; junction bases unmatched: 2. The V gene's germline CDR1 is SGHNT and CDR2 YYREEE (reference sequence). The CDR3 region has the DNA TGTGCCAGCAGCTTGGTAGGGGGCGATGAGCAGTTCTTC. Translated, it gives CASSLVGGDEQFF.

This chain joins TRBV9 and TRBJ2-1, with 7 bases that match TRBD2. Germline V CDR1 and CDR2: SGDLS, YYNGEE. Trimming took 0 bases from V and 3 from J; bases not matched to a gene: 6. The CDR3 covers 16 residues. The CDR3 region has the DNA TGTGCCAGCAGCGTAGGGCAGCGGGGTTGCTACAATGAGCAGTTCTTC. This sequence encodes CASSVGQRGCYNEQFF. Filled out from reference TRBV9 and TRBJ2-1, the complete variable domain reads DSGVTQTPKHLITATGQRVTLRCSPRSGDLSVYWYQQSLDQGLQFLIQYYNGEERAKGNILERFSAQQFPDLHSELNLSSLELGDSALYFCASSVGQRGCYNEQFFGPGTRLTVL.

This chain joins TRBV29-1 and TRBJ2-2, with TRBD2 identical over 9 bases. CDR1 is SQVTM and CDR2 is ANQGSEA in the germline V gene. This CDR3 region has 15 residues. V trimming: 6 bases; J trimming: 6 bases; junction bases outside the gene matches: 11. The chain's CDR3 is CSVRRAGGPAGELFF. DNA for the CDR3: TGCAGCGTGAGGAGGGCGGGGGGGCCGGCCGGGGAGCTGTTTTTT.

The chain joins TRBV10-3 to TRBJ2-1; D is perhaps TRBD1 (5 bases). Trimming removed 7 bases at V and 0 bases at J, with 16 bases between. CDR3 length: 16 amino acids. CDR1 ENHRY and CDR2 SYGVKD come from the germline V gene. CDR3 sequence reads: CAITTDGQRSYNEQFF. Here the CDR3 DNA reads TGTGCCATCACCACAGATGGACAACGCTCCTACAATGAGCAGTTCTTC.

The V and J genes are TRBV10-2 and TRBJ1-1; 11 bases fit TRBD1. CDR3 length equals 21 residues. CDR1 WSHSY and CDR2 SAAADI come from the germline V gene. The junction had 18 bases not matched to a gene; V was cut back by 2 bases and J by 1 base. CDR3: CASSEKCRREDRGPRNTEAFF. The CDR3 DNA follows: TGCGCCAGCAGTGAGAAGTGTAGGCGAGAGGACAGGGGGCCCAGGAACACTGAAGCTTTCTTT.

The chain combines TRBV29-1 with TRBJ1-1, with TRBD1 identical over 9 bases. Germline values: CDR1 SQVTM, CDR2 ANQGSEA. This CDR3 is 16 amino acids long. V was clipped by 7 bases and J by 2 bases; unmatched bases: 14. The CDR3 coding sequence is TGCAGCGCACCGGCCCAGACAGGGGGGGTCAACACTGAAGCTTTCTTT. It is translated as CSAPAQTGGVNTEAFF.

The gene calls are TRBV9 and TRBJ1-3; D gene uncertain. V shed 0 bases and J shed 3 bases, with 7 bases lying between them. This CDR3 is built from 14 residues. Germline loops: CDR1 SGDLS, CDR2 YYNGEE. CDR3 sequence: CASSVVPDGNTIYF. CDR3 in DNA: TGTGCCAGCAGCGTAGTCCCAGATGGAAACACCATATATTTT.

The rearrangement links TRBV9 to TRBJ1-2, with D uncertain. The V gene's germline CDR1 is SGDLS and CDR2 YYNGEE. The CDR3 sequence is 14 residues long. V lost 4 bases and J lost 4, with 14 bases in between. The CDR3 nucleotides are TGTGCCAGCAGCCCCCAGGCAGAATTCTATGGCTACACCTTC. It translates to CASSPQAEFYGYTF.

The gene calls are TRBV5-6 and TRBJ1-2; D is unresolved. CDR1 SGHDT and CDR2 YYEEEE come from the germline V gene. V shed 0 bases and J shed 7 bases, with 10 bases lying between them. The CDR3 is 13 residues long. The CDR3 sequence is CASSLVFTSGYTF. CDR3 DNA: TGTGCCAGCAGCTTGGTTTTCACTTCTGGCTACACCTTC. Drawing the rest from reference TRBV5-6 and TRBJ1-2, the complete variable domain is DAGVTQSPTHLIKTRGQQVTLRCSPKSGHDTVSWYQQALGQGPQFIFQYYEEEERQRGNFPDRFSGHQFPNYSSELNVNALLLGDSALYLCASSLVFTSGYTFGSGTRLTVV.

This chain links TRBV7-8 with TRBJ1-1; D gene ambiguous. Per the germline V gene, CDR1 is SGHVS and CDR2 is FQNEAQ. The CDR3 has 14 amino acids. V lost 1 base and J lost 5, with 11 bases in between. The CDR3 protein is CASSLELFRTEAFF. CDR3 in DNA: TGTGCCAGCAGCTTAGAGCTGTTTCGGACTGAAGCTTTCTTT.

The V and J genes are TRBV29-1 and TRBJ2-1, with TRBD1 identical over 8 bases. CDR1 SQVTM and CDR2 ANQGSEA come from the germline V gene. J was trimmed by 1 base and V by 3 bases; bases with no gene match: 2. The CDR3 contains 14 residues. CDR3 region: CSVDGDRSYNEQFF. Here the CDR3 DNA reads TGCAGCGTTGATGGGGACAGGTCCTACAATGAGCAGTTCTTC.

The CDR3 DNA is TGTGCCAGCAGCTACAGGGGGCGATATACTGAAGCTTTCTTT. Protein: CASSYRGRYTEAFF. The V call is TRBV6-1, the J call TRBJ1-1, with 9 bases matching TRBD1. Trimming cost V 6 bases and J 5 bases; bases outside gene matches: 7. The CDR3 is made up of 14 amino acids. Germline V gene sequence: CDR1 MNHNS, CDR2 SASEGT.

This clone was counted a few times. CDR3 sequence: CASSRRTPHNEKLFF. CDR3 nucleotides: TGTGCCAGCAGCCGACGGACACCCCATAATGAAAAACTGTTTTTT. The J gene is TRBJ1-4, the V gene TRBV7-2; D is possibly TRBD1 (5 bases). This CDR3 comprises 15 residues. Per germline, CDR1 SGHTA and CDR2 FQGNSA. V was pared by 5 bases and J by 4 bases, with 14 bases between. Supplemented by reference TRBV7-2 and TRBJ1-4, the full variable domain reads GAGVSQSPSNKVTEKGKDVELRCDPISGHTALYWYRQSLGQGLEFLIYFQGNSAPDKSGLPSDRFSAERTGGSVSTLTIQRTQQEDSAVYLCASSRRTPHNEKLFFGSGTQLSVL.

The gene calls are TRBV27 and TRBJ2-3; 9 positions agree with TRBD2. The CDR3 length is 18 residues. V dropped 6 bases and J dropped 4; count of bases not matched to a gene: 17. The germline CDR1 and CDR2 sequences are MNHEY and SMNVEV (reference sequence). CDR3 residues: CASSQDPYSGGRPDTQYF. Written as DNA, the CDR3 is TGTGCCAGCAGCCAAGACCCTTATAGCGGGGGCCGCCCAGATACGCAGTATTTT.

V and J are TRBV27 and TRBJ1-2; a weak D match, TRBD1 (5 bases). The germline V and J ends were trimmed by 2 bases and 3 bases, with 16 bases remaining between them. The CDR3 runs 16 residues. CDR1 is MNHEY and CDR2 is SMNVEV in the germline V gene (reference sequence). DNA of the CDR3: TGTGCCAGCAGTTTACGAGGGACGTGGGGGGACTATGGCTACACCTTC. It encodes CASSLRGTWGDYGYTF.

The chain combines TRBV12-5 with TRBJ2-1; 7 bases are shared with TRBD1. With 5 bases clipped from V and 3 bases from J, the junction kept 4 bases outside the gene matches. This CDR3 spans 14 amino acids. Germline CDR1 reads LGHNT; CDR2 reads FRNRAP. In DNA form, the CDR3 reads TGTGCTAGTGGTGGGACAGCCAACTACAATGAGCAGTTCTTC. Residues: CASGGTANYNEQFF.

This chain uses TRBV5-4 with TRBJ2-2; TRBD2 aligns across 7 bases. The CDR3 totals 15 residues. The germline V gene has CDR1 SGHNT and CDR2 YYREEE (reference sequence). After removal of 0 bases from V and 5 bases from J, the junction contained 4 bases not matched to a gene. The CDR3 DNA sequence: TGTGCCAGCAGCTTGGTGGGGGGGTATACCGGGGAGCTGTTTTTT. As protein: CASSLVGGYTGELFF.

The rearrangement links TRBV6-5 to TRBJ1-1, with D perhaps matching TRBD1 (5 bases). This CDR3 comprises 14 residues. V lost 6 bases and J lost 6, with 17 bases in between. Looked up from germline, CDR1 is MNHEY and CDR2 is SVGAGI. This CDR3 reads CASRLRGGGAEAFF. The CDR3 DNA follows: TGTGCCAGCAGACTCCGGGGCGGAGGGGCTGAAGCTTTCTTT.

The chain combines TRBV28 with TRBJ1-5; TRBD1 agrees at 8 bases. The trim removed 6 bases at V and 6 bases at J, leaving 10 bases unmatched. This CDR3 comprises 15 residues. Per germline, CDR1 MDHEN and CDR2 SYDVKM. CDR3 loop: CASSLRQGRSQPQHF. The CDR3 DNA is TGTGCCAGCAGCCTTAGACAGGGGCGAAGTCAGCCCCAGCATTTT.

This sequence joins TRBV29-1 and TRBJ2-3; 8 positions match TRBD2. Germline assignment: CDR1 SQVTM and CDR2 ANQGSEA. The CDR3 is made up of 14 amino acids. J lost 4 bases, V lost 3 bases, and 6 bases had no gene match. The CDR3 nucleotides are TGCAGCGTTGAGTCGGGGGGGAAGTCAGATACGCAGTATTTT. Amino acid sequence: CSVESGGKSDTQYF.